The 23 T cell receptor beta chains reported below all come from one sample, sequenced in a study of CD8 T cells in ankylosing spondylitis. TCRdb re-derived calls from the 5' RACE reads in MiXCR, one entry per CDR3 protein. The repertoire has some 140,000 distinct CDR3 sequences, 6% to 8.5% of them found once; the top ten carry roughly an eighth. Sample: blood, either unsorted or a sorted T cell fraction (not recorded which). The receptors derive from a female donor with ankylosing spondylitis or in good health (not recorded which).

The table lists this clonotype with a few counts. The junction departs from germline at one end; a sequencing error may be responsible. The rearrangement uses TRBV15 and TRBJ2-5; TRBD1 matches at 8 bases. There are 17 residues in the CDR3. Germline-derived CDR1 and CDR2 are LNHNV and YYDKDF (reference sequence). The CDR3 nucleotides read TGTGCCGCCAGCAGAACAACCCAGGGGGCGAACCAAGAGACCCAGTACTTC. It codes for CAASRTTQGANQETQYF.

This clonotype appeared many times. The gene calls are TRBV27 and TRBJ1-2; D not certain. The V gene lost 6 bases and the J gene lost 4 bases, with 15 bases spanning the gap. There are 14 residues in the CDR3. Germline V gene lookup returns CDR1 MNHEY and CDR2 SMNVEV (reference sequence). This chain's CDR3 is CASRVNTDPYGYTF. CDR3 nucleotide sequence: TGTGCCAGCAGGGTTAACACGGATCCCTATGGCTACACCTTC.

Many counts were recorded for this clonotype. The rearrangement joins TRBV11-3 to TRBJ1-4; TRBD1 matches at 7 bases. This CDR3 region has 18 residues. Unmatched junction bases numbered 10, after V lost 0 bases and J lost 3 bases. Germline V lookup: CDR1 SGHNT, CDR2 YENEEA. CDR3 nucleotides: TGTGCCAGCAGCTTAGACGCAACAGGGGCGACTTCTAATGAAAAACTGTTTTTT. It is translated as CASSLDATGATSNEKLFF.

Note on this clonotype: This could be a read error, since a much larger clone is one nucleotide away. The gene calls are TRBV6-1 and TRBJ2-1; D possibly corresponds to TRBD1 (6 bases). The CDR3 consists of 14 residues. Per the germline V gene, CDR1 is MNHNS and CDR2 is SASEGT. The CDR3 DNA follows: TGTGTCAGCAGTCTGAGCCGGGACAACTATGAGCAGTTCTTC. Protein product: CVSSLSRDNYEQFF.

Many counts were recorded for this clonotype. V usage is TRBV20-1 and J usage is TRBJ2-5, with D tentatively TRBD2 (5 bases). V gave up 4 bases and J gave up 5 bases, with 17 bases separating them. The CDR3 contains 14 residues. Germline lookup yields CDR1 DFQATT and CDR2 SNEGSKA (reference sequence). The chain's CDR3 is CSATTSGVGETQYF. CDR3 nucleotides: TGCAGTGCTACCACCTCCGGGGTGGGTGAGACCCAGTACTTC.

This clonotype was seen at least ten times. The chain links TRBV7-2 to TRBJ2-7; a possible D gene is TRBD1 (5 bases). The CDR3 sequence is 16 residues long. The germline CDR1 and CDR2 sequences are SGHTA and FQGNSA. Trimming cost V 5 bases and J 0 bases, with 17 bases left between them. CDR3 sequence reads: CASSPEGHQSSYEQYF. CDR3 DNA: TGTGCCAGCAGCCCAGAAGGACACCAAAGCTCCTACGAGCAGTACTTC. Full variable domain (missing parts from reference TRBV7-2 and TRBJ2-7): GAGVSQSPSNKVTEKGKDVELRCDPISGHTALYWYRQSLGQGLEFLIYFQGNSAPDKSGLPSDRFSAERTGGSVSTLTIQRTQQEDSAVYLCASSPEGHQSSYEQYFGPGTRLTVT.

This clonotype was seen many times. The chain employs TRBV29-1 and TRBJ1-2; the match to TRBD1 covers 7 bases. After removal of 4 bases from V and 4 bases from J, the junction contained 0 bases not matched to a gene. The CDR3 totals 11 residues. CDR1 is SQVTM and CDR2 is ANQGSEA in the germline V gene. In DNA form, the CDR3 reads TGCAGCGTTGGACAGGGCTATGGCTACACCTTC. Protein product: CSVGQGYGYTF.

This clonotype showed up just once. This rearrangement joins TRBV4-2 to TRBJ1-3, with D possibly matching TRBD1 (5 bases). Germline V gene lookup returns CDR1 LGHNA and CDR2 YNFKEQ. This CDR3 region has 16 residues. V gave up 0 bases and J gave up 0 bases, with 9 bases separating them. CDR3 nucleotide sequence: TGTGCCAGCAGCCAAGACAGGGCTTACTCTGGAAACACCATATATTTT. This gives the protein CASSQDRAYSGNTIYF.

This clonotype was found many times. The gene calls are TRBV5-1 and TRBJ1-6; D may be TRBD1 (6 bases). V was pared by 4 bases and J by 5 bases, with 13 bases between. Germline V CDR1 and CDR2: SGHRS, YFSETQ. The CDR3 is 15 amino acids. The CDR3 DNA is TGCGCCAGCAGCATAAAGACAGGAAATAATTCACCCCTCCACTTT. Its protein is CASSIKTGNNSPLHF.

This clonotype was recorded many times. This rearrangement joins TRBV9 to TRBJ2-1; 7 nucleotides align to TRBD1. The ends lost 4 bases at V and 0 bases at J; junction bases unmatched: 4. CDR3 length equals 15 residues. Germline V gene sequence: CDR1 SGDLS, CDR2 YYNGEE. DNA for the CDR3: TGTGCCAGCAGCCCCGAGGGGGCCTCCTACAATGAGCAGTTCTTC. The encoded protein is CASSPEGASYNEQFF.

This clonotype was seen ten or more times. V gene TRBV12-3 or TRBV12-4 combines with J gene TRBJ2-3, with D possibly TRBD1 on 5 matching bases. The CDR3 is 14 amino acids. V shed 5 bases and J shed 1 base, with 10 bases lying between them. As DNA, the CDR3 is TGTGCCAGCAGTCAGGGTTTGGGCACAGATACGCAGTATTTT. This translates into CASSQGLGTDTQYF.

This clonotype was seen many times. V is TRBV29-1 and J is TRBJ1-2, with D possibly matching TRBD1 (6 bases). The germline V and J ends were trimmed by 4 bases and 5 bases, with 17 bases remaining between them. Per germline, CDR1 SQVTM and CDR2 ANQGSEA. The CDR3 consists of 14 residues. Here the CDR3 reads CSVGTDSWRYGYTF. DNA of the CDR3: TGCAGCGTTGGGACAGACAGTTGGCGGTATGGCTACACCTTC.

Ten or more counts support this clonotype. The V call is TRBV5-6, the J call TRBJ2-5; tentatively, D is TRBD2 (6 bases). The CDR3 consists of 12 residues. V was cut by 5 bases and J by 7 bases, with 12 bases left in between. Looked up from germline, CDR1 is SGHDT and CDR2 is YYEEEE. The CDR3, as DNA: TGTGCCAGCAGGGGAGGAGGAGGGACCCAGTACTTC. This gives the protein CASRGGGGTQYF.

To note about this clonotype: A much more abundant neighbour one base away suggests this may be a read error. The V and J genes are TRBV30 and TRBJ2-3, with TRBD2 identical over 7 bases. CDR1 is GTSNPN and CDR2 is SVGIG in the germline V gene (reference sequence). CDR3 length: 15 amino acids. CDR3 coding DNA: TGTGTCTGGGGGGGGTTGGTGTCTAGCACAGATACGCAGTATTTT. Its translation is CVWGGLVSSTDTQYF.

This clonotype was seen repeatedly, ten times or more. The chain has TRBV5-1 and TRBJ2-1; D is undetermined. Germline V gene sequence: CDR1 SGHRS, CDR2 YFSETQ. This CDR3 is 13 amino acids long. The V gene lost 0 bases and the J gene lost 6 bases, with 7 bases spanning the gap. CDR3 sequence reads: CASSLAVGNEQFF. Here the CDR3 DNA reads TGCGCCAGCAGCTTGGCCGTCGGCAATGAGCAGTTCTTC.

This clonotype was seen at least ten times. The chain has TRBV6-5 and TRBJ2-1, with TRBD2 identical over 9 bases. This CDR3 spans 15 amino acids. Germline CDR1 is MNHEY and CDR2 is SVGAGI. V dropped 2 bases and J dropped 7; count of bases not matched to a gene: 6. The CDR3 DNA reads as TGTGCCAGCAGTTACGCGGGGGGGTCCGTGAATGAGCAGTTCTTC. Translation: CASSYAGGSVNEQFF.

There are many counts of this clonotype. This sequence joins TRBV10-3 and TRBJ1-3, with D possibly being TRBD1 (6 bases). The germline V gene encodes CDR1 ENHRY and CDR2 SYGVKD. V lost 5 bases, J lost 0 bases, and 11 bases lay in between. The CDR3 runs to 15 residues. The CDR3: CAISQTGLSGNTIYF. The DNA of the CDR3 is TGTGCCATCAGTCAGACAGGCCTCTCTGGAAACACCATATATTTT.

This clonotype has at least ten counts. This sequence joins TRBV7-3 and TRBJ2-2; D gene ambiguous. This CDR3 is 19 amino acids long. The V gene's germline CDR1 is SGHTA and CDR2 FQGTGA. With 2 bases removed from V and 3 bases from J, the gap between germline ends came to 22 bases. CDR3 DNA: TGTGCCAGCAGCTTACAGAATAGAATTGGTCCGGAACACACCGGGGAGCTGTTTTTT. As protein: CASSLQNRIGPEHTGELFF.

This clonotype turned up a few times. The chain uses TRBV7-9 and TRBJ2-1, with D possibly TRBD1 on 5 matching bases. Germline CDR1 is SEHNR and CDR2 is FQNEAQ (reference sequence). The CDR3 extends over 11 amino acids. The V end lost 4 bases, the J end lost 8 bases, and 6 bases lay between the germline ends. This chain's CDR3 is CASSWGDEQFF. CDR3 nucleotides: TGTGCCAGCAGCTGGGGCGATGAGCAGTTCTTC.

The sample holds many counts of this clonotype. This CDR3 is CASFSTTRTDTQYF. For the CDR3, the DNA is TGTGCCAGCTTTTCTACGACTCGCACAGATACGCAGTATTTT. The chain recombines TRBV27 with TRBJ2-3; D not resolved. Germline assignment: CDR1 MNHEY and CDR2 SMNVEV (reference sequence). This CDR3 is 14 amino acids long. Deletions cut 8 bases from V and 1 base from J, with 13 bases between.

In its sample, this clonotype was seen many times. For the CDR3, the DNA is TGTGCCAGCGCTACGGGGGACGGCAAAAACATTCAGTACTTC. This encodes CASATGDGKNIQYF. The rearrangement joins TRBV7-6 to TRBJ2-4, with a tentative D call TRBD2 (6 bases). Germline V gene lookup returns CDR1 SGHVS and CDR2 FNYEAQ. The length of the CDR3 is 14 residues. The V end lost 8 bases, the J end lost 3 bases, and 14 bases lay between the germline ends.

This clonotype has a count of ten or more. The CDR3 spells CASSQAQWEGGYGYTF. In nucleotides, the CDR3 is TGCGCCAGCAGCCAAGCGCAGTGGGAGGGAGGCTATGGCTACACCTTC. The rearrangement joins TRBV4-1 to TRBJ1-2; D is unclear. Germline CDR1 MGHRA, CDR2 YSYEKL. The length of the CDR3 is 16 residues. The V gene lost 1 base and the J gene lost 4 bases, with 16 bases spanning the gap.

This clonotype came up many times. The J gene is TRBJ2-3, the V gene TRBV5-1, with TRBD1 identical over 9 bases. The CDR3 loop spans 15 amino acids. V lost 3 bases and J lost 0; bases outside the gene matches: 2. CDR1 and CDR2 (germline): SGHRS, YFSETQ. The CDR3 here is CASSSGQGSTDTQYF. In nucleotides, the CDR3 is TGCGCCAGCAGCTCTGGACAGGGGAGCACAGATACGCAGTATTTT.